This entry lists 18 T cell receptor beta chains sequenced from one sample in a study of T cells in Graves' hyperthyroidism and ophthalmopathy. RNA transcripts gave rise to amplified TCR beta CDR3 regions. First-round RT-PCR targeting the TCR CDR3 was performed with the HTBI primer set. A single record per CDR3 protein comes from TCRdb applying MiXCR to the multiplex PCR reads. The profile shows 270,000 or so distinct CDR3 sequences, roughly 15% of them singletons. Sequences were obtained from blood. The receptor set was obtained from a woman between 45 and 60 years old with Graves' hyperthyroidism that later progressed to Graves' ophthalmopathy.

This clonotype was counted ten times or more. V and J are TRBV2 and TRBJ1-2, with D perhaps matching TRBD1 (5 bases). This CDR3 spans 13 amino acids. Deletions cut 4 bases from V and 4 bases from J, with 10 bases between. CDR1 is SNHLY, CDR2 FYNNEI, per germline. DNA of the CDR3: TGTGCCAGCAGTGTAGCGACAGTCTATGGCTACACCTTC. Its translation: CASSVATVYGYTF.

The chain is built from TRBV15 and TRBJ2-2; 8 nucleotides align to TRBD1. CDR1 and CDR2 (germline): LNHNV, YYDKDF (reference sequence). This CDR3 comprises 16 residues. J was trimmed by 1 base and V by 7 bases; bases with no gene match: 8. Here the CDR3 reads CATTTPGQGNTGELFF. The CDR3 bases are TGTGCCACCACCACTCCCGGACAGGGGAACACCGGGGAGCTGTTTTTT.

The chain carries TRBV7-3 and TRBJ2-6, with D possibly matching TRBD2 (5 bases). V was trimmed by 4 bases and J by 4 bases, leaving 14 bases between them. Germline values: CDR1 SGHTA, CDR2 FQGTGA. The CDR3 has 16 residues. The CDR3 reads CASSSIRGTGANVLTF. The CDR3, as DNA: TGTGCCAGCAGCTCCATCCGGGGAACAGGGGCCAACGTCCTGACTTTC. Full variable domain (rest looked up from reference TRBV7-3 and TRBJ2-6): GAGVSQTPSNKVTEKGKYVELRCDPISGHTALYWYRQSLGQGPEFLIYFQGTGAADDSGLPNDRFFAVRPEGSVSTLKIQRTERGDSAVYLCASSSIRGTGANVLTFGAGSRLTVL.

This clonotype occurred many times. The V gene is TRBV28, the J gene TRBJ1-1; D perhaps matches TRBD1 (6 bases). The CDR3 is made up of 13 amino acids. Between the trimmed V and J ends, which lost 11 bases and 0 bases, there was a span of 13 bases. Germline V gives CDR1 MDHEN, CDR2 SYDVKM. Here the CDR3 DNA reads TGTGCCGGTAAACAGGGCCTGAACACTGAAGCTTTCTTT. It encodes CAGKQGLNTEAFF.

This clonotype was detected ten times or more. This rearrangement joins TRBV12-3 or TRBV12-4 to TRBJ2-1; D not resolved. The V and J ends lost 3 bases and 5 bases respectively, with 14 bases between them. The CDR3 contains 15 residues. CDR3: CASSFRYTRNNEQFF. Written as DNA, the CDR3 is TGTGCCAGCAGTTTCCGATACACGAGGAACAATGAGCAGTTCTTC.

This clonotype was seen ten or more times. The rearrangement links TRBV6-1 to TRBJ2-3; 7 bases are shared with TRBD1. The germline CDR1 and CDR2 sequences are MNHNS and SASEGT. J was trimmed by 2 bases and V by 10 bases; bases with no gene match: 6. The CDR3 runs 13 residues. The CDR3 coding sequence is TGTGCCACCAGACAGGGCCACACAGATACGCAGTATTTT. This gives the protein CATRQGHTDTQYF.

This clonotype was counted many times. The V and J genes are TRBV18 and TRBJ1-2; 9 nucleotides agree with TRBD1. J lost 1 base, V lost 4 bases, and 4 bases had no gene match. In germline, CDR1 is KGHSH, CDR2 LQKENI. The CDR3 is 15 residues long. Written as DNA, the CDR3 is TGTGCCAGCTCACTGGGACAGGGCCTTAACTATGGCTACACCTTC. Amino acid sequence: CASSLGQGLNYGYTF.

This clonotype was detected only a few times. The chain recombines TRBV10-3 with TRBJ2-1; 7 bases agree with TRBD1. CDR1 is ENHRY and CDR2 is SYGVKD in the germline V gene. V was pared by 9 bases and J by 6 bases, with 5 bases of the junction left unmatched. This CDR3 is 12 amino acids long. CDR3 DNA sequence: TGTGCCATACGACAGGGATCCAATGAGCAGTTCTTC. Protein sequence: CAIRQGSNEQFF.

This clonotype was observed at least ten times. The chain recombines TRBV27 with TRBJ2-1; 8 nucleotides line up with TRBD1. CDR1 and CDR2 from the germline V gene are MNHEY and SMNVEV (reference sequence). The CDR3 length is 16 residues. With V trimmed by 5 bases and J by 7 bases, 13 bases remained unmatched. CDR3 DNA: TGTGCCAGCAGTCTCTCGGGGACAGGTCGCGGTAATGAGCAGTTCTTC. It yields the protein CASSLSGTGRGNEQFF.

The chain is built from TRBV19 and TRBJ1-5; D uncertain. Deletions cut 5 bases from V and 0 bases from J, with 11 bases between. This CDR3 has 15 amino acids. Germline CDR1 LNHDA, CDR2 SQIVND (reference sequence). The CDR3: CASSWSVYSNQPQHF. The CDR3 region has the DNA TGTGCCAGTAGTTGGTCAGTATATAGCAATCAGCCCCAGCATTTT.

This clonotype was picked up many times. V and J are TRBV30 and TRBJ2-5; D possibly uses TRBD1 or TRBD2 (5 bases each). V lost 1 base and J lost 2, with 11 bases in between. This CDR3 spans 14 amino acids. Germline-derived CDR1 and CDR2 are GTSNPN and SVGIG (reference sequence). This chain's CDR3 is CAWSGGTLQETQYF. The CDR3 DNA reads as TGTGCCTGGAGTGGAGGGACCCTGCAAGAGACCCAGTACTTC.

In its sample, this clonotype was seen many times. This sequence joins TRBV20-1 and TRBJ2-7, with D perhaps TRBD1 or TRBD2 (5 bases each). CDR3 size: 13 residues. Deletions cut 5 bases from V and 2 bases from J, with 13 bases between. CDR1 is DFQATT, CDR2 SNEGSKA, per germline (reference sequence). In nucleotides, the CDR3 is TGCAGTGCTTACCGGGACGAAGCCTACGAGCAGTACTTC. Its translation is CSAYRDEAYEQYF.

This clonotype was found many times. The chain links TRBV6-1 to TRBJ2-5, with 7 bases that match TRBD1. Germline V gene data show CDR1 as MNHNS and CDR2 as SASEGT. The CDR3 loop spans 14 amino acids. Germline trimming cut 5 bases from V and 5 bases from J; bases unmatched to any gene: 8. The CDR3 sequence: CASSSSTGEETQYF. The CDR3 DNA reads as TGTGCCAGCAGTTCTTCCACAGGGGAGGAGACCCAGTACTTC.

The chain couples TRBV29-1 to TRBJ1-1, with D uncertain. There are 12 residues in the CDR3. Germline lookup yields CDR1 SQVTM and CDR2 ANQGSEA. Trimming cost V 5 bases and J 8 bases, with 15 bases left between them. The CDR3 sequence: CSVIRLGREAFF. CDR3 DNA: TGCAGCGTTATACGTCTAGGTAGGGAAGCTTTCTTT.

A note on this clonotype: Just one base apart from a much larger clone, this may be a read error. V and J are TRBV5-4 and TRBJ2-2; the D gene is possibly TRBD2 (6 bases). The CDR3 runs to 15 residues. Germline assignment: CDR1 SGHNT and CDR2 YYREEE (reference sequence). Here the CDR3 reads CASSFSGRLTGELLF. In DNA, the CDR3 is TGTGCCAGCAGCTTTTCAGGGAGGTTGACCGGGGAGCTGCTTTTT.

V usage is TRBV29-1 and J usage is TRBJ2-2; D is perhaps TRBD2 (6 bases). This CDR3 has 14 amino acids. Trimming took 6 bases from V and 1 from J, leaving 12 bases between them. Germline V CDR1 and CDR2: SQVTM, ANQGSEA. The CDR3 sequence is CSVGRPLNTGELFF. The DNA for the CDR3 is TGCAGCGTGGGGAGGCCCTTGAACACCGGGGAGCTGTTTTTT.

This clonotype showed up just a few times. The chain couples TRBV14 to TRBJ2-3, with a weak D call TRBD2 (5 bases). From germline, CDR1 is SGHDN and CDR2 FVKESK. CDR3 size: 20 residues. The germline V and J ends were trimmed by 3 bases and 6 bases, with 31 bases remaining between them. CDR3 region: CASSHSRPGDQLGVMDTQYF. CDR3 bases: TGTGCCAGCAGCCATTCCCGTCCGGGCGACCAACTCGGGGTCATGGATACGCAGTATTTT.

This clonotype was seen many times. The chain is built from TRBV28 and TRBJ2-2; weak D call: TRBD2 (7 bases). The CDR3 consists of 17 residues. The germline V gene has CDR1 MDHEN and CDR2 SYDVKM. V lost 3 bases and J 4 bases, leaving 18 bases between the germline ends. The CDR3 bases are TGTGCCAGCAGTTTCCTGGGGGGGTGGGGGCGCACCGGGGAGCTGTTTTTT. This translates into CASSFLGGWGRTGELFF. The variable domain in full, completed from reference TRBV28 and TRBJ2-2, reads DVKVTQSSRYLVKRTGEKVFLECVQDMDHENMFWYRQDPGLGLRLIYFSYDVKMKEKGDIPEGYSVSREKKERFSLILESASTNQTSMYLCASSFLGGWGRTGELFFGEGSRLTVL.